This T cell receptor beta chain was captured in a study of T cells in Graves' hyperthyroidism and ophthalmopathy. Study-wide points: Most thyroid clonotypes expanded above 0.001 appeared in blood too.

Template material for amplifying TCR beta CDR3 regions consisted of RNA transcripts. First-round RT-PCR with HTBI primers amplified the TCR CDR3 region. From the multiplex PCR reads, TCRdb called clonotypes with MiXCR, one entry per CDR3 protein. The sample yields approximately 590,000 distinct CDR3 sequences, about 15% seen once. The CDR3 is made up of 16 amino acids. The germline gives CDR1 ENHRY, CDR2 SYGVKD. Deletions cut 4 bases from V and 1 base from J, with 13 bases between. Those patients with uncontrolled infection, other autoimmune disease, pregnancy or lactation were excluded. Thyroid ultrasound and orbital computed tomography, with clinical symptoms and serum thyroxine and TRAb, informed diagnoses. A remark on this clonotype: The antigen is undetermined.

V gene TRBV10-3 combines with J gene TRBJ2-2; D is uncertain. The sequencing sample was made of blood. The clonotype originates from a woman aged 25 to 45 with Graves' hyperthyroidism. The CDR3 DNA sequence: TGTGCCATCAGTGCCGTTGAGGACCAGAACACCGGGGAGCTGTTTTTT. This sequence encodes CAISAVEDQNTGELFF.